This paragraph reports one T cell receptor beta chain. Its antigen remains unknown. This specimen belongs to a study of human T cells and chemical hapten exposure. Looking at the study overall: Small pooled library volume differences chiefly drove per-sample TCR yield variation.

General study points: DPC sensitization left the count of TCRs above 1 in 1000 unchanged.

Trimming stripped 6 bases from V and 0 bases from J, with 12 bases between. This CDR3 comprises 16 residues. It was unfractionated whole blood from which total RNA was extracted. Library construction involved attaching unique molecular identifiers to individual cDNA molecules, which allowed quantitative, reproducible TCR counting. TCRdb ran MiXCR on the 5' RACE reads and lists one entry per CDR3 protein. The table shows 110,000 or so distinct CDR3 sequences, with around 20% occurring only once. V is TRBV12-3 or TRBV12-4 and J is TRBJ2-6, with D uncertain. The TCR sequence derives from a human donor in good health. The CDR3 DNA follows: TGTGCCAGCAGGCCTATGGGTTTCTCTGGGGCCAACGTCCTGACTTTC. Translating gives CASRPMGFSGANVLTF.